Listed here is a single TCR beta chain. What antigen it recognizes has not been identified. Per-base qualities were not stored, and no clone one base away is much larger. Receptor libraries were prepared by 5' RACE. The sequencer was a NextSeq 500. The TCR library protocol attached a unique molecular identifier to each TCR cDNA molecule to allow correction of PCR and sequencing errors. In the original analysis: TCR identification, UMI-based error correction and CDR3 extraction were all carried out with Decombinator tools. Expanded TCRs were defined as those above a frequency of 2 per 1,000, corresponding to the top 1% of the tumor frequency distribution. Renyi diversity was calculated using the R vegan package after each repertoire was subsampled 100 times to 5,000 TCRs. CDR3 similarity networks were constructed using string-kernel similarity of amino acid triplets, with links drawn between CDR3s whose pairwise similarity was above 0.82. TCRdb reran the public reads through fastp at Q25 and MiXCR, keeping productive beta chains. Under each unique CDR3 protein, matching rows form one entry showing the most common genes and DNA. These V and J calls rely on TCRdb rather than the paper's analysis. Recorded for this sample are about 120,000 distinct CDR3 sequences; more than 9% of them occurred a single time. About 15% of the sample goes to the ten largest clones.

This sample stems from a study of spatial heterogeneity in lung cancer (dated by TCRdb to between 2019 and 2020). About the full investigation: Samples were obtained from approximately 72 patients with early-stage, untreated non-small cell lung cancer from the lung TRACERx cohort. In non-small cell lung cancer, the study quantitatively compared TCR alpha and beta repertoires across several tumor regions, matched nontumor lung, and blood. Both alpha and beta chains were TCR-sequenced in around 230 tumor regions, about 69 matched nontumor lung samples and 55 to 60 PBMC samples obtained at surgery. Nonsynonymous mutation counts, determined by whole-exome sequencing of tumor tissue, were related to features of the TCR repertoire. In the raw uncorrected reads, each unique combination of TCR and UMI appeared more than ten times on average. Follow-up PBMC samples were sequenced whenever the samples were available, and the median time to follow-up was roughly 2 years after resection. Beta-chain transcripts were consistently detected in greater numbers than alpha-chain transcripts, which likely reflects a higher abundance of beta-chain transcripts.

The time point label for this specimen denotes: blood at routine non-recurrence follow-up after resection. For TCR sequencing, whole RNA was extracted from tumor and nontumor lung tissue, or from cryopreserved PBMC samples, and no cell sorting was done. Only patients with enough RNA available from two or more tumor regions were chosen for TCR sequencing. Beyond this particular receptor, the publication reports: Confirming at a functional level the hypothesis that regional TCRs recognize regional mutations was considered to require additional single-cell paired TCR alpha and beta sequencing. Comparisons of baseline and follow-up blood repertoires included only 14 patients. Ubiquitous expanded tumor TCRs showed up in blood more often at tumor resection than at routine follow-up.

The CDR3 holds 13 amino acids from the cysteine to the phenylalanine. The sequence is cut down to CDR3 DNA, 39 bases in frame from base 1. Trimming takes 2 bases from V and 0 bases from J, and the germline ends sit 1 base apart. The V gene is TRBV12-3 or TRBV12-4 and the J gene is TRBJ2-2, with the D gene call left open. The receptor was derived from a male donor with early-stage non-small cell lung cancer. Sequencing used PBMCs, obtained at follow-up. At the DNA level, the sequence is TGTGCCAGCAGTTTAACGAACACCGGGGAGCTGTTTTTT. It encodes CASSLTNTGELFF.